This T cell receptor beta chain was observed in a study of cytomegalovirus exposure and HLA in healthy donors. Turning to the study itself: The use of the same platform for the 100 to 150 validation repertoires and the 550 to 700 first-cohort repertoires was reported by a later analysis. The study, taken as a whole, reports: Reportedly, diagnosis of cytomegalovirus status by the classifier showed high specificity and sensitivity. The tendency of first-cohort TCR clusters to co-occur in the roughly 130 validation repertoires was the finding of a later analysis. The study labeled 164 TCR beta chains cytomegalovirus-associated.

Worth noting for this clone: The target antigen is unknown.

CDR3 length: 14 residues. Germline lookup yields CDR1 WNHNN and CDR2 SYGVQD (reference sequence). Trimming stripped 2 bases from V and 4 bases from J, with 8 bases between. Sequenced by immunoSEQ multiplex PCR; TCRdb stores in-frame clones only, minus some. The sample lists 71,000 or so clones, 94% occurring once. The material sequenced was PBMCs. This chain uses TRBV10-1 with TRBJ2-2; tentative D call: TRBD2 (5 bases). The sequence came from a woman aged 18-30 years in good health and CMV-seronegative. The CDR3 loop reads CASSEGSGTGELFF. The CDR3, as DNA: TGCGCCAGCAGTGAGGGGAGCGGCACCGGGGAGCTGTTTTTT.